Sequencing of this T cell receptor (beta chain) was carried out in a study of vaccination effects on CD4 cells after COVID-19. As for this clone: Its antigen is currently unknown.

Some clones are missing from TCRdb's copy, which holds only in-frame ones; the method was immunoSEQ multiplex PCR. The sample lists tens of thousands of clones, roughly four fifths occurring once. Overall study results and limits: Convalescent patients in the study were few, and early post-infection timepoints were absent. Only 1 of 255 vaccine-induced clones from healthy vaccinees cross-reacted with common cold coronaviruses.

CD4+ T cells specific for antigen were expanded with viral peptide pools by the ViraFEST assay before sequencing. Between days 10 and 11 of culture, CD4+ T cells were separated out. The study found no prior SARS-CoV-2 infection in the vaccine recipients, who tested negative for nucleocapsid antibodies. A few million PBMC per well received 10 IU/ml IL-2 and approximately 9.2 ug/ml peptides in culture. A half-volume exchange with IL-2 medium occurred on days 3 and 7. J was trimmed by 0 bases and V by 0 bases; bases with no gene match: 5. CDR1 SGHRS and CDR2 YFSETQ come from the germline V gene. The CDR3 loop spans 17 amino acids.

This receptor was identified in a human donor who received a COVID-19 vaccine. The J gene is TRBJ2-2, the V gene TRBV5-1, with 7 nucleotides matching TRBD2. The sequences come from CD4+ T cells from PBMCs cultured with HCoV-NL63 spike peptides, collected before COVID-19 vaccination. CDR3 coding DNA: TGCGCCAGCAGCTTGGCCGCGGGAGCCACGAACACCGGGGAGCTGTTTTTT. Translated: CASSLAAGATNTGELFF.